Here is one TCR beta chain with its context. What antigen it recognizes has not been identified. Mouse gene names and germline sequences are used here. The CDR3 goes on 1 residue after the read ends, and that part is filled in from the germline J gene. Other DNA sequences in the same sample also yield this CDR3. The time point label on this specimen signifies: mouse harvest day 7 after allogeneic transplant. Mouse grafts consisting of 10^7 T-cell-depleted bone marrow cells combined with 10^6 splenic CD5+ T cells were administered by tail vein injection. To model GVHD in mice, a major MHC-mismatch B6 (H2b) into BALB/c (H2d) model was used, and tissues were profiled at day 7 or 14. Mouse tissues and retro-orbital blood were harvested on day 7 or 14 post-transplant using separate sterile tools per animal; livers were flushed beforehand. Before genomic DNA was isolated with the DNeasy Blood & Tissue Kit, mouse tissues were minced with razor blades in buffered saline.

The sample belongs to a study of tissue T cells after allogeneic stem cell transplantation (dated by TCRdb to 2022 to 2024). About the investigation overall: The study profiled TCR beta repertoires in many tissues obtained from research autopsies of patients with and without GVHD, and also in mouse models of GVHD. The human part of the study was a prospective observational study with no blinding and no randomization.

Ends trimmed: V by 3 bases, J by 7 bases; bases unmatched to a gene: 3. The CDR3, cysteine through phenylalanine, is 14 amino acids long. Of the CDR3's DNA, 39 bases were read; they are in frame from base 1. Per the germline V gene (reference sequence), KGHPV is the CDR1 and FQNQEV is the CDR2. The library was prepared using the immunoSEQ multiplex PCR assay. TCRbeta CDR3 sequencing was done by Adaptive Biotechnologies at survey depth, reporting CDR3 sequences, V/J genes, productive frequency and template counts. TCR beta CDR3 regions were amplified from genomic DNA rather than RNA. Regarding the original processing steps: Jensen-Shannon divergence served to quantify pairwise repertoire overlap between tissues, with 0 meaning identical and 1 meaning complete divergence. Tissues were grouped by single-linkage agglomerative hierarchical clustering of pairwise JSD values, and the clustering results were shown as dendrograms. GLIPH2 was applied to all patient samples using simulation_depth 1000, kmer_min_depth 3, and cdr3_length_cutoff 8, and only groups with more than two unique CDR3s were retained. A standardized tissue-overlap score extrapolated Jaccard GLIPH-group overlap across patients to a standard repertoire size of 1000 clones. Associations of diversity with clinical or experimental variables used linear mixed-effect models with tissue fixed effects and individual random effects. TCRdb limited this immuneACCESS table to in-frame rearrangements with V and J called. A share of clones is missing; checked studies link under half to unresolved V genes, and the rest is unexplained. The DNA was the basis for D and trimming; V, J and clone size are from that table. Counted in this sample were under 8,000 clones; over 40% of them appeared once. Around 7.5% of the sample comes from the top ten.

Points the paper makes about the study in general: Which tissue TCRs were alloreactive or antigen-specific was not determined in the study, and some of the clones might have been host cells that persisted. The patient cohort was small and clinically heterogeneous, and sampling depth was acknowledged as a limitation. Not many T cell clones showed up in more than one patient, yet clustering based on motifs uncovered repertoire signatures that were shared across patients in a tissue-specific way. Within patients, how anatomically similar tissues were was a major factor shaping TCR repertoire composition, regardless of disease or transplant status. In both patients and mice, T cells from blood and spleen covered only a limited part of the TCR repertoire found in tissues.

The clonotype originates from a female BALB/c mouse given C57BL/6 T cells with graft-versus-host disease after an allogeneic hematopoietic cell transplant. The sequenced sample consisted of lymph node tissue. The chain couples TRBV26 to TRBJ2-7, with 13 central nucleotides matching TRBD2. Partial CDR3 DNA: TGTGCCAGCAGTCTCGGACTGGGGGGGCGGGAACAGTAC. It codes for CASSLGLGGREQY. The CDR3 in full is CASSLGLGGREQYF.